The sequence of this TCR beta chain was determined in a study of PD-1 blockade in mismatch repair-deficient tumors. TCRdb keeps only in-frame clones here, not all; method: immunoSEQ multiplex PCR. The profile shows around 18,000 clones, under 90% of them singletons. CDR3 length equals 16 residues. CDR1 LGHNA and CDR2 YNFKEQ come from the germline V gene. The V segment lost 1 base and the J segment 3 bases; nucleotides outside the gene matches: 8. This clone has a single count. V usage is TRBV4-2 and J usage is TRBJ2-5; 7 bases agree with TRBD2. The sample here was PBMCs, taken about 23 weeks after starting pembrolizumab. The origin of this receptor is an adult with mismatch repair-deficient cancer. For the CDR3, the DNA is TGTGCCAGCAGCCAAGGAGAGGGAGGGCGTGAAGAGACCCAGTACTTC. Translating gives CASSQGEGGREETQYF.